Following are 15 T cell receptor beta chains from one sample sequenced in a study of cytomegalovirus exposure and HLA in healthy donors. The primer mix had 60 Vbeta and 13 Jbeta primers. The table came from immunoSEQ multiplex PCR; TCRdb's copy has only in-frame clones and leaves some out. The repertoire holds roughly 290,000 clones, roughly 90% seen once, with about 2.3% in the top ten. Sequencing was performed on PBMCs. These receptors originate from a woman aged 18-35 years in good health and CMV-seronegative.

The chain employs TRBV9 and TRBJ1-1; no firm D call. Between the trimmed V and J ends, which lost 3 bases and 2 bases, there was a span of 8 bases. Germline V gene sequence: CDR1 SGDLS, CDR2 YYNGEE. The CDR3 consists of 13 residues. CDR3 in DNA: TGTGCCAGCAGCGGAGAGATAAACACTGAAGCTTTCTTT. The encoded protein is CASSGEINTEAFF. Based on the CDR3 plus reference TRBV9 and TRBJ1-1, the full variable domain is DSGVTQTPKHLITATGQRVTLRCSPRSGDLSVYWYQQSLDQGLQFLIQYYNGEERAKGNILERFSAQQFPDLHSELNLSSLELGDSALYFCASSGEINTEAFFGQGTRLTVV.

The CDR3 DNA is TGTGCCAGTACCAGGACAGGGGTAGATGGCTACACCTTC. Translation: CASTRTGVDGYTF. This rearrangement joins TRBV19 to TRBJ1-2; 9 nucleotides align to TRBD1. V dropped 7 bases and J dropped 6; count of bases not matched to a gene: 6. This CDR3 has 13 residues. CDR1 LNHDA and CDR2 SQIVND come from the germline V gene (reference sequence).

The chain has TRBV6-4 and TRBJ1-2; D is unclear. Between the trimmed V and J ends, which lost 3 bases and 8 bases, there was a span of 4 bases. CDR1 is MRHNA, CDR2 SNTAGT, per germline. The CDR3 loop spans 10 amino acids. The CDR3 loop is CASSERGYTF. The CDR3 nucleotides are TGTGCCAGCAGTGAACGGGGCTACACCTTC.

The chain's CDR3 is CASSSDRGHTGELFF. CDR3 coding DNA: TGCGCCAGCAGCAGCGACAGGGGGCACACCGGGGAGCTGTTTTTT. This chain joins TRBV5-1 and TRBJ2-2; the match to TRBD1 covers 10 bases. Germline V CDR1 and CDR2: SGHRS, YFSETQ. The CDR3 loop spans 15 amino acids. The V gene end was trimmed by 4 bases and the J gene end by 3 bases; junction bases not matched to a gene: 3.

J is TRBJ1-1 and V is TRBV19; 8 nucleotides line up with TRBD1. Germline CDR1 is LNHDA and CDR2 is SQIVND (reference sequence). Trimming removed 7 bases from V and 11 bases from J; junction bases left unmatched: 9. The length of the CDR3 is 12 residues. CDR3 nucleotides: TGTGCCAGTATCTCGGGGGACAGGTGGGCTTTCTTT. Its protein is CASISGDRWAFF. The entire variable domain, with the rest obtained from reference TRBV19 and TRBJ1-1, is as follows: DGGITQSPKYLFRKEGQNVTLSCEQNLNHDAMYWYRQDPGQGLRLIYYSQIVNDFQKGDIAEGYSVSREKKESFPLTVTSAQKNPTAFYLCASISGDRWAFFGQGTRLTVV.

This chain links TRBV19 with TRBJ2-2; 8 positions agree with TRBD2. The V gene end was trimmed by 4 bases and the J gene end by 7 bases; junction bases not matched to a gene: 8. The CDR3 sequence is 15 residues long. The germline gives CDR1 LNHDA, CDR2 SQIVND (reference sequence). The CDR3: CASSTPGGAVGELFF. The CDR3 DNA reads TGTGCCAGTAGTACCCCGGGGGGGGCGGTCGGGGAGCTGTTTTTT.

The chain links TRBV7-3 to TRBJ2-1; 12 bases fit TRBD1. Germline V lookup: CDR1 SGHTA, CDR2 FQGTGA. V shed 0 bases and J 4 bases; nucleotides not matched to a gene: 4. The CDR3 is 17 residues long. CDR3 protein: CASSLTGQGAWYNEQFF. The CDR3 DNA sequence: TGTGCCAGCAGCTTAACGGGACAGGGGGCTTGGTACAATGAGCAGTTCTTC.

This chain uses TRBV5-4 with TRBJ2-3, with TRBD2 identical over 14 bases. CDR3 size: 17 residues. The J segment lost 11 bases and the V segment lost 2 bases, leaving 13 bases of the junction unmatched. In germline, CDR1 is SGHNT, CDR2 YYREEE (reference sequence). CDR3 nucleotides: TGTGCCAGCAGCTTAAGGGGACGAGGGACTAGCGGGGGTGGGCAGTATTTT. This sequence encodes CASSLRGRGTSGGGQYF.

The gene calls are TRBV10-3 and TRBJ1-5; D ambiguous. CDR1 and CDR2 from the germline V gene are ENHRY and SYGVKD. The CDR3 covers 9 residues. CDR3 residues: CGSSRAGHF. The CDR3 region has the DNA TGTGGCTCGTCGAGGGCAGGGCATTTT.

The chain combines TRBV27 with TRBJ2-1; 7 nucleotides align to TRBD2. This CDR3 is built from 16 residues. Germline assignment: CDR1 MNHEY and CDR2 SMNVEV (reference sequence). V gave up 1 base and J gave up 0 bases; unmatched junction bases: 3. The DNA for the CDR3 is TGTGCCAGCAGTTTATGGGCGGGGGTCTCCTACAATGAGCAGTTCTTC. Protein: CASSLWAGVSYNEQFF.

CDR3 sequence: CASSLKPKGRRYEQYF. CDR3 nucleotide sequence: TGTGCCAGCAGTTTGAAACCGAAGGGGAGGCGGTACGAGCAGTACTTC. This chain uses TRBV28 with TRBJ2-7, with TRBD2 as a possible D gene (6 bases). V was pared by 3 bases and J by 4 bases, with 19 bases between. CDR3 size: 16 residues. CDR1 and CDR2 from the germline V gene are MDHEN and SYDVKM.

This clone has just a few counts. The gene calls are TRBV15 and TRBJ2-2; TRBD1 is a possible D gene (7 bases). Germline CDR1 reads LNHNV; CDR2 reads YYDKDF (reference sequence). V gave up 5 bases and J gave up 3 bases, with 13 bases separating them. This CDR3 contains 15 residues. The CDR3: CATSGRDSHTGELFF. The DNA of the CDR3 is TGTGCCACCAGCGGGCGGGACAGCCACACCGGGGAGCTGTTTTTT.

The chain joins TRBV29-1 to TRBJ2-5; the match to TRBD2 covers 8 bases. Per the germline V gene, CDR1 is SQVTM and CDR2 is ANQGSEA. Losses at the gene ends were 1 base for V and 5 bases for J; bases not matched to a gene: 6. The CDR3 is made up of 14 amino acids. The DNA of the CDR3 is TGCAGCGTTGAAGCAGAGCGGGGGCTGGAGACCCAGTACTTC. As protein: CSVEAERGLETQYF.

The rearrangement joins TRBV6-1 to TRBJ2-7; 11 positions agree with TRBD1. V was clipped by 6 bases and J by 9 bases; unmatched bases: 10. In germline, CDR1 is MNHNS, CDR2 SASEGT. This CDR3 region has 14 residues. The CDR3 loop is CASRHRDRGLVQYF. The CDR3 DNA sequence: TGTGCCAGCAGACACAGGGACAGGGGGTTAGTGCAGTACTTC.

The J gene is TRBJ1-2, the V gene TRBV29-1, with D maybe TRBD1 (6 bases). The CDR3 sequence is 13 residues long. V lost 4 bases, J lost 2 bases, and 11 bases lay in between. Germline V gene sequence: CDR1 SQVTM, CDR2 ANQGSEA. The CDR3 DNA is TGCAGCGTTGGGCAAGACAGGAACTATGGCTACACCTTC. This translates into CSVGQDRNYGYTF. The full variable domain, in which reference TRBV29-1 and TRBJ1-2 provide the parts outside the CDR3, is SAVISQKPSRDICQRGTSLTIQCQVDSQVTMMFWYRQQPGQSLTLIATANQGSEATYESGFVIDKFPISRPNLTFSTLTVSNMSPEDSSIYLCSVGQDRNYGYTFGSGTRLTVV.